This T cell receptor (beta chain) is from a study of metastatic and nonmetastatic thyroid tumors. Study-wide background: Comparison of repertoires was carried out across blood and tumor or nodule tissue from malignant and benign thyroid patients.

General study results and limits: It was reported that TCR beta diversity was significantly higher in malignant thyroid tumors than benign nodules, in blood and tumor.

This clone was detected many times. Its antigen is not identified. With MiXCR, TCRdb reprocessed the PCR reads. The sample contains tens of thousands of clones, less than 20% of which appear only once. Not a single patient had been given any form of treatment at any point before undergoing thyroid surgery. The sample taken for sequencing was tumor tissue. The TCR was taken from a female donor with papillary thyroid cancer or a benign thyroid nodule (not recorded which). Some clones in this sample may be carry-over from other donors' samples.

The CDR3 reads CASVLAGEGKYNEQFF. CDR3 coding DNA: TGTGCCAGCGTTCTAGCGGGAGAAGGTAAATACAATGAGCAGTTCTTC. V gene TRBV12-3 or TRBV12-4 combines with J gene TRBJ2-1; 10 bases are a match to TRBD2. V trimming: 8 bases; J trimming: 4 bases; junction bases outside the gene matches: 11. The CDR3 has 16 amino acids.